This is a list of T cell receptor beta chains from one sample in a study of T-cell reconstitution after alpha-beta-depleted transplantation in children. TCRdb re-called the PCR reads with MiXCR, one entry per CDR3 protein. The sample includes about 400,000 distinct CDR3 sequences, roughly 17% seen only once; the top ten take approximately 28%. The source was PBMCs, mostly from graft donor cells, collected 360 days after TCRalphabeta/CD19-depleted stem cell transplant. The receptors here all came from a boy under three years old who had a stem cell transplant for Wiskott-Aldrich syndrome, so the T cells may come from the graft donor. Each CDR3 is given without its conserved first and last residue.

len	v_gene	j_gene	CDR3aa
14	TRBV10-3	TRBJ2-5	ATDLRDQLWQETQY
15	TRBV7-2	TRBJ2-3	ASSLRSGREGTDTQY
12	TRBV7-8	TRBJ2-2	ASSPLPGTGELF
11	TRBV29-1	TRBJ2-5	SVRRGNQETQY
12	TRBV7-9	TRBJ1-2	ASSWGQHSYGYT
14	TRBV12-3/TRBV12-4	TRBJ2-1	ASRHPDRFLHNEQF
13	TRBV20-1	TRBJ2-7	SAGTGDQGTYEQY
15	TRBV12-3/TRBV12-4	TRBJ2-1	ASSFHPPGAPYNEQF
12	TRBV29-1	TRBJ1-4	SVAARATNEKLF
17	TRBV5-6	TRBJ1-4	ASSFYNTGIQKLNEKLF
11	TRBV12-3/TRBV12-4	TRBJ2-7	ASSETRGGEQY
11	TRBV2	TRBJ1-1	ASSDNRNTEAF
13	TRBV5-1	TRBJ1-2	ASSLTGALDYGYT
10	TRBV12-3/TRBV12-4	TRBJ1-2	AIPDRRRGYT
13	TRBV18	TRBJ1-4	ASSPRTATNEKLF
11	TRBV7-2	TRBJ2-3	ASSAGGGNTQY
16	TRBV4-1	TRBJ2-2	ASSQVLPGQGRTGELF
12	TRBV5-1	TRBJ2-2	ASSLILGTGELF
11	TRBV20-1	TRBJ2-5	SARDLARETQY
11	TRBV20-1	TRBJ2-5	SARDVVQETQY
15	TRBV20-1	TRBJ2-3	SARGSPRGPDYDTQY
11	TRBV9	TRBJ2-1	ASSVVGANEQF
17	TRBV6-5	TRBJ2-7	ASSFLQGQVTTNSYEQY
8	TRBV29-1	TRBJ2-1	SGGGSLQF
12	TRBV10-3	TRBJ2-3	AITRTASTDTQY
15	TRBV7-9	TRBJ2-2	ASRSPVGTGSTGELF
10	TRBV7-9	TRBJ2-1	ASSLFAGEQF
13	TRBV28	TRBJ2-1	ASSSIAATYNEQF
14	TRBV18	TRBJ2-1	ASSPRGLAGGNEQF
16	TRBV6-2/TRBV6-3	TRBJ2-1	ASSFSASTGGRYNEQF
14	TRBV29-1	TRBJ2-7	SVEGLARGEPYEQY